This T cell receptor (beta chain) was found in a study of blood T cell repertoires in COVID-19. Produced via immunoSEQ multiplex PCR; TCRdb's table is partial and in-frame only. This sample carries about 150,000 clones, about 88% of them seen once, and the ten largest clones take 7% to 7.5%. Recovery among Cohort 3 donors was established by two negative PCRs, clearance, or symptom resolution. This TCR came from a woman aged 45-60 years who had recovered from COVID-19. Sequencing was carried out using PBMCs or T cells enriched from blood (not recorded which).

CDR3 protein: CASSWRTGESGTDTQYF. CDR3 bases: TGTGCCAGCAGCTGGAGGACAGGGGAGAGTGGCACAGATACGCAGTATTTT. The V gene is TRBV7-2, the J gene TRBJ2-3; 9 positions match TRBD1. This CDR3 is built from 17 residues. The J segment lost 1 base and the V segment lost 4 bases, leaving 9 bases of the junction unmatched. The germline V gene has CDR1 SGHTA and CDR2 FQGNSA.